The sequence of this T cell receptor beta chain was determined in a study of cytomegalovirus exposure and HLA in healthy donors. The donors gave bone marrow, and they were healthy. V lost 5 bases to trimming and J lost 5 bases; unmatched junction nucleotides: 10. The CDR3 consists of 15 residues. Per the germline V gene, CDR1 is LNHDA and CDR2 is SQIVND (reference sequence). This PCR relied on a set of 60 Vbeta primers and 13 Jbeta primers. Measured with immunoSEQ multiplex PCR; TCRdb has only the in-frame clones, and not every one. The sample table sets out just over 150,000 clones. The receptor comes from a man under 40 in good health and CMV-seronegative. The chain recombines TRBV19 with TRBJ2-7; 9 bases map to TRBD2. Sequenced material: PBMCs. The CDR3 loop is CASSPPGLAGNEQYF. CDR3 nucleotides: TGTGCCAGTAGTCCACCGGGACTAGCTGGGAACGAGCAGTACTTC.